These 24 T cell receptor beta chains originate from one sample sequenced in a study of blood T cell repertoires in COVID-19. Profiled with immunoSEQ multiplex PCR; TCRdb holds only in-frame clones, not every one. The sample consists of about 130,000 clones, more than 75% of them appearing once. The source material was peripheral blood. These receptors were obtained from a woman in her 70s with COVID-19, enrolled during active disease.

This clone was detected ten times or more. The rearrangement links TRBV11-2 to TRBJ1-6; no clear D gene. CDR3 length: 13 amino acids. Between the trimmed V and J ends, which lost 1 base and 12 bases, there was a span of 10 bases. Germline lookup yields CDR1 SGHAT and CDR2 FQNNGV. DNA for the CDR3: TGTGCCAGCAGCTTAGTTGACTCCCAACCCCTCCACTTT. This sequence encodes CASSLVDSQPLHF.

The chain is built from TRBV5-1 and TRBJ2-5; TRBD2 agrees at 9 bases. Germline V gives CDR1 SGHRS, CDR2 YFSETQ. This CDR3 comprises 16 residues. V lost 0 bases, J lost 5 bases, and 8 bases stayed unmatched. The CDR3 is CASSLVPSGVGETQYF. In DNA form, the CDR3 reads TGCGCCAGCAGCTTGGTGCCTAGCGGGGTCGGGGAGACCCAGTACTTC.

The chain links TRBV28 to TRBJ1-2; D ambiguous. This CDR3 is 14 amino acids long. Trimming stripped 5 bases from V and 4 bases from J, with 14 bases between. Germline V CDR1 and CDR2: MDHEN, SYDVKM. This CDR3 is CASSIERLGYGYTF. CDR3 bases: TGTGCCAGCAGTATCGAGCGCTTGGGCTATGGCTACACCTTC.

Only a few counts were recorded for this clone. Here the CDR3 reads CASRRGGVDTQYF. The CDR3 DNA reads TGTGCCAGCAGGAGAGGGGGAGTGGATACGCAGTATTTT. The chain is built from TRBV28 and TRBJ2-3; D may be TRBD1 (6 bases). V gave up 6 bases and J gave up 6 bases, with 13 bases separating them. The CDR3 runs 13 residues. Germline V lookup: CDR1 MDHEN, CDR2 SYDVKM.

The chain recombines TRBV5-6 with TRBJ1-3, with 10 bases lining up with TRBD1. Germline V gene lookup returns CDR1 SGHDT and CDR2 YYEEEE. The CDR3 runs to 15 residues. V dropped 3 bases and J dropped 4; count of bases not matched to a gene: 4. CDR3 nucleotide sequence: TGTGCCAGCAGCTGGACAGGGGGACTGGGAAACACCATATATTTT. This encodes CASSWTGGLGNTIYF.

This chain links TRBV5-1 with TRBJ2-2; 10 bases are a match to TRBD2. This CDR3 is 16 amino acids long. Germline V gene lookup returns CDR1 SGHRS and CDR2 YFSETQ. Unmatched junction bases numbered 9, after V lost 2 bases and J lost 8 bases. The CDR3 DNA sequence: TGCGCCAGCAGCTTAAGCGGGGGGGCCTCCTCTGGGGAGCTGTTTTTT. Amino acids: CASSLSGGASSGELFF. Drawing the rest from reference TRBV5-1 and TRBJ2-2, the complete variable domain is KAGVTQTPRYLIKTRGQQVTLSCSPISGHRSVSWYQQTPGQGLQFLFEYFSETQRNKGNFPGRFSGRQFSNSRSEMNVSTLELGDSALYLCASSLSGGASSGELFFGEGSRLTVL.

This clone has only one observation. The rearrangement joins TRBV7-2 to TRBJ1-5; D is perhaps TRBD1 (6 bases). The CDR3 sequence is 14 residues long. Deletions cut 5 bases from V and 5 bases from J, with 13 bases between. CDR1 is SGHTA, CDR2 FQGNSA, per germline. The CDR3 DNA reads TGTGCCAGCAGCGTACAGGGCCCCGATCAGCCCCAGCATTTT. Amino acids: CASSVQGPDQPQHF. Full variable domain (rest looked up from reference TRBV7-2 and TRBJ1-5): GAGVSQSPSNKVTEKGKDVELRCDPISGHTALYWYRQSLGQGLEFLIYFQGNSAPDKSGLPSDRFSAERTGGSVSTLTIQRTQQEDSAVYLCASSVQGPDQPQHFGDGTRLSIL.

V and J are TRBV28 and TRBJ1-2, with 7 positions matching TRBD1. The CDR3 is made up of 14 amino acids. The V gene's germline CDR1 is MDHEN and CDR2 SYDVKM. V trimming: 2 bases; J trimming: 5 bases; junction bases outside the gene matches: 5. The CDR3, as DNA: TGTGCCAGCAGTTTACGGGCAGGGGGTTATGGCTACACCTTC. Protein sequence: CASSLRAGGYGYTF.

The CDR3 sequence is CASSGTYFGNTEAFF. CDR3 DNA sequence: TGTGCCAGCAGTGGGACATACTTCGGAAACACTGAAGCTTTCTTT. The V gene is TRBV2, the J gene TRBJ1-1; D is perhaps TRBD1 (5 bases). Germline CDR1 SNHLY, CDR2 FYNNEI. The CDR3 consists of 15 residues. V dropped 4 bases and J dropped 2 bases, with 14 bases sitting between them.

The gene calls are TRBV3-1 (or the pseudogene TRBV3-2) and TRBJ1-6, with D uncertain. The CDR3 has 12 residues. The germline V and J ends were trimmed by 1 base and 9 bases, with 4 bases remaining between them. CDR1 LGHDT and CDR2 YNNKEL come from the germline V gene (reference sequence). CDR3 DNA sequence: TGTGCCAGCAGCCAAGCGGGTTCACCCCTCCACTTT. It specifies CASSQAGSPLHF.

The chain uses TRBV5-5 and TRBJ1-2; tentatively, D is TRBD1 (6 bases). Trimming left V 1 base short and J 4 bases short, with 14 bases between. The CDR3 length is 15 residues. The V gene's germline CDR1 is SGHKS and CDR2 YYEKEE (reference sequence). The CDR3 DNA is TGTGCCAGCAGCTTGCGGGAGGGGGAGTCCTATGGCTACACCTTC. Amino acids: CASSLREGESYGYTF.

The chain couples TRBV18 to TRBJ1-6; 8 bases agree with TRBD1. V shed 3 bases and J 10 bases; nucleotides not matched to a gene: 8. The CDR3 is 15 residues long. Per the germline V gene, CDR1 is KGHSH and CDR2 is LQKENI. CDR3 protein: CASSPQGALDSPLHF. The CDR3 DNA reads as TGTGCCAGCTCACCGCAGGGGGCATTGGACTCACCCCTCCACTTT.

This clone has only one observation. The chain employs TRBV28 and TRBJ2-2; TRBD1 agrees at 7 bases. The CDR3 consists of 13 residues. Germline V gene sequence: CDR1 MDHEN, CDR2 SYDVKM. J was trimmed by 5 bases and V by 5 bases; bases with no gene match: 2. The CDR3 DNA is TGTGCCAGCAGTAGCAGGGGGACCGGGGAGCTGTTTTTT. Its translation: CASSSRGTGELFF.

The chain is built from TRBV24-1 and TRBJ2-7; 9 bases are shared with TRBD1. V lost 5 bases and J lost 7; bases outside the gene matches: 5. The germline V gene has CDR1 KGHDR and CDR2 SFDVKD. The CDR3 runs 13 residues. This chain's CDR3 is CATSGGTGLEQYF. The CDR3, as DNA: TGTGCCACCAGTGGGGGGACAGGGTTAGAGCAGTACTTC.

The chain recombines TRBV14 with TRBJ1-2; unclear D gene. Between the trimmed V and J ends, which lost 7 bases and 8 bases, there was a span of 17 bases. CDR1 and CDR2 from the germline V gene are SGHDN and FVKESK. CDR3 length: 13 amino acids. CDR3 DNA sequence: TGTGCCAGCACCCTGTCCGGAGGGATCGGCTACACCTTC. It specifies CASTLSGGIGYTF.

This clone was observed a few times. The chain uses TRBV2 and TRBJ2-7; the D is unclear. Germline CDR1 reads SNHLY; CDR2 reads FYNNEI. Trimming pared 6 bases from V and 3 bases from J, leaving 6 bases between. The CDR3 contains 11 residues. The CDR3 loop is CASSAGYEQYF. CDR3 coding DNA: TGTGCCAGCAGCGCCGGCTACGAGCAGTACTTC.

The chain combines TRBV18 with TRBJ2-1, with 10 nucleotides matching TRBD2. The CDR3 loop spans 20 amino acids. Germline V gene data show CDR1 as KGHSH and CDR2 as LQKENI. Unmatched junction bases numbered 15, after V lost 1 base and J lost 3 bases. The CDR3 DNA is TGTGCCAGCTCACCACGGTTCGACAGGGGTGGACTAGCGGACTACAATGAGCAGTTCTTC. This sequence encodes CASSPRFDRGGLADYNEQFF.

This clone was seen more than once but under ten times. The rearrangement uses TRBV6-4 and TRBJ2-3; D might be TRBD1 (5 bases). CDR1 and CDR2 (germline): MRHNA, SNTAGT. Between the trimmed V and J ends, which lost 2 bases and 11 bases, there was a span of 17 bases. The CDR3 is 14 amino acids. The CDR3, as DNA: TGTGCCAGCAGTGACAATTATGGACACCCAAGGCAGTATTTT. Translated: CASSDNYGHPRQYF.

The V call is TRBV10-3, the J call TRBJ1-1, with 7 bases aligning to TRBD1. The germline V gene encodes CDR1 ENHRY and CDR2 SYGVKD. The CDR3 extends over 15 amino acids. The trim removed 2 bases at V and 4 bases at J, leaving 7 bases unmatched. CDR3 sequence (DNA): TGTGCCATCAGTGAGGGCAGGGGGTTGGGCACTGAAGCTTTCTTT. This translates into CAISEGRGLGTEAFF.

The V and J genes are TRBV28 and TRBJ1-2, with D possibly being TRBD1 (6 bases). This CDR3 is built from 18 residues. From germline, CDR1 is MDHEN and CDR2 SYDVKM. V dropped 2 bases and J dropped 4 bases, with 23 bases sitting between them. The CDR3 DNA is TGTGCCAGCAGTTTACCAGCTCCTAACAGGGTCCTGGCCTATGGCTACACCTTC. It specifies CASSLPAPNRVLAYGYTF.

The rearrangement joins TRBV28 to TRBJ1-2; 7 nucleotides line up with TRBD1. With V trimmed by 6 bases and J by 6 bases, 7 bases remained unmatched. The length of the CDR3 is 13 residues. Germline-derived CDR1 and CDR2 are MDHEN and SYDVKM. CDR3 bases: TGTGCCAGCAGGACCGGGACAGACGATGGCTACACCTTC. It yields the protein CASRTGTDDGYTF.

This chain joins TRBV30 and TRBJ2-3; 12 bases are shared with TRBD2. CDR1 GTSNPN and CDR2 SVGIG come from the germline V gene (reference sequence). The length of the CDR3 is 14 residues. The V segment lost 6 bases and the J segment 3 bases; nucleotides outside the gene matches: 4. The CDR3 DNA follows: TGTGCCTGTAGCGGGACTAGCGGGACAGATACGCAGTATTTT. Protein: CACSGTSGTDTQYF.

The genes are TRBV7-2 and TRBJ1-5; D unresolved. CDR3 length: 15 amino acids. The ends were cut back, 1 base at V and 7 bases at J, with 14 bases in the middle. Germline V gives CDR1 SGHTA, CDR2 FQGNSA. The CDR3 sequence is CASSLVSDFVQPQHF. As DNA, the CDR3 is TGTGCCAGCAGCTTAGTAAGTGACTTCGTGCAGCCCCAGCATTTT.

V and J are TRBV6-6 and TRBJ2-1, with TRBD1 matching 9 bases. The CDR3 is made up of 13 amino acids. The V gene end was trimmed by 7 bases and the J gene end by 13 bases; junction bases not matched to a gene: 11. Germline V CDR1 and CDR2: MNHNY, SVGAGI (reference sequence). This CDR3 is CASTPRRTGDQFF. In DNA form, the CDR3 reads TGTGCCAGCACCCCCCGGAGGACAGGGGATCAGTTCTTC.